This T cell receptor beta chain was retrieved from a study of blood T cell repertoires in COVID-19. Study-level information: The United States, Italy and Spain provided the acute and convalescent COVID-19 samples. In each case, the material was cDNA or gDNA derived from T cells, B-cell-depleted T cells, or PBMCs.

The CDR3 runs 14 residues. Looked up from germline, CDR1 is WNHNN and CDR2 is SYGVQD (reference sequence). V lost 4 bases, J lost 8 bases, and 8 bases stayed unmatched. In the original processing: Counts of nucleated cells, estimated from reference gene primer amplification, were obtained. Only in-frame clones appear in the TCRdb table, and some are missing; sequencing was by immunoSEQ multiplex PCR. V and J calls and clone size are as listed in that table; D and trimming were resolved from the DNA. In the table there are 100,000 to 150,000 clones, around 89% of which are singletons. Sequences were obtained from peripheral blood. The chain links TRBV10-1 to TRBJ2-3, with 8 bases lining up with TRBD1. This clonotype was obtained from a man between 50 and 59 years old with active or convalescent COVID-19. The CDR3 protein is CASSAGGAGSTQYF. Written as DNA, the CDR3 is TGCGCCAGCAGTGCAGGGGGCGCAGGGAGTACGCAGTATTTT.